The present T cell receptor beta chain was sequenced within a study of shared clonotypes between healthy human individuals. Study results and caveats: The sharing of approximately 4.6% of naive CD4 clonotypes was seen across a handful of donors. Generation probabilities were higher for clonotypes shared across all four sorted-subset donors than for unshared ones.

Germline-derived CDR1 and CDR2 are MNHNY and SVGAGI (reference sequence). The junction had 7 bases not matched to a gene; V was cut back by 6 bases and J by 6 bases. The CDR3 is made up of 13 amino acids. In the authors' methods: Filtering differed for immunoSEQ, which gave only junction sequences without quality scores. Clones were read by immunoSEQ multiplex PCR, and TCRdb kept only the in-frame ones, dropping some. V and J calls and clone size are copied from that table; D and trimming were computed from the DNA. The sample gives 2 million to 3 million clones, roughly 93% of which show up once; roughly 0.36% is in the top ten. Concerning this clone itself: As yet, its antigen is unknown.

The donor population consisted of healthy HIV-negative adults with no recent acute infections or vaccinations. The sequenced sample was naive CD4+ T cells from PBMCs. Subset here: CD45RA+ positively selected. J is TRBJ1-2 and V is TRBV6-6; 7 bases fit TRBD1. The origin of this receptor is a man between 18 and 29 years old in good health. Some clones in this sample may be carry-over from other donors' samples. The CDR3 spells CASRQGGWDGYTF. The DNA of the CDR3 is TGTGCCAGCAGGCAAGGGGGCTGGGATGGCTACACCTTC.